This T cell receptor (beta chain) stems from a study of cytomegalovirus exposure and HLA in healthy donors. Notes on this clone: Its antigen is unidentified.

Study findings and constraints: TCR beta V segments were, for the most part, productive about 87% or about 30% of the time in an earlier analysis. Later analysis identified a missense DCLRE1C variant that was linked to TCR beta V- and J-gene trimming.

13 Jbeta primers and 60 Vbeta primers were used for the PCR. Method: immunoSEQ multiplex PCR; TCRdb's copy keeps in-frame clones and lacks some. Among a few hundred thousand clones, approximately 70% were seen once, and the ten largest hold approximately 1.9%. Germline V gives CDR1 MNHEY, CDR2 SVGAGI. The CDR3 length is 14 residues. Losses at the gene ends were 5 bases for V and 7 bases for J; bases not matched to a gene: 5. This clonotype was obtained from a woman aged 25 to 39 in good health and CMV-seronegative. Source material: PBMCs. V usage is TRBV6-5 and J usage is TRBJ1-4; 9 nucleotides align to TRBD1. The CDR3 spells CASSPGQGLEKLFF. Here the CDR3 DNA reads TGTGCCAGCAGTCCGGGACAGGGCCTTGAAAAACTGTTTTTT.